This TCR beta chain comes out of a study of T cell responses to AZD1222 COVID-19 vaccine (dated by TCRdb to about 2021). For the study in its entirety: Because spike-specific TCR depth and breadth did not differ between the two schedules, AZD1222 recipients who got a second dose at roughly 4 weeks were pooled with those who got a second dose at roughly 12 weeks. A total of roughly 240 trial participants underwent TCR sequencing, of whom some 210 received two doses of AZD1222 and some 26 received two doses of the MenACWY control vaccine. Trial participants were enrolled by age into subgroups of 18-55, 56-69 and 70-plus years, and roughly 150, 30 and 60 TCR-sequenced participants, respectively, were included in these subgroups.

V is cut by 11 bases and J by 5 bases, and the space between the germline ends is 13 bases. Taken from cysteine to phenylalanine, the CDR3 has 12 residues. CDR3 DNA only is kept here, 36 bases in frame from base 1. The germline V gene encodes CDR1 MNHEY and CDR2 SVGAGI. Explained via the paper, the time point label denotes: baseline before first vaccination. The vaccinee samples were drawn from two UK trials, COV001 and COV002, one of which was a single-blind randomized controlled phase 2/3 trial testing AZD1222 (ChAdOx1 nCoV-19) in healthy adults. Trial participant PBMC samples were collected at day 0 and day 28 after the second dose for TCRbeta chain sequencing. The CDR3 regions of human TCRbeta chains were analyzed by immunosequencing. For the original study's pipeline: TCRs in the repertoires were compared against a reference library of SARS-CoV-2-specific TCRs that had been generated with the MIRA antigen-specificity platform. Breadth was defined as the fraction of unique TCRs that were SARS-CoV-2-associated. Depth was defined as the fraction of total T cells that were SARS-CoV-2-associated. Using the MIRA data, every spike-specific TCR was mapped to the spike region that the TCR reacted to and assigned to either a CD4 or a CD8 class. Log10-transformed breadth and depth values were compared by one-way ANOVA with Sidak's multiple comparisons tests. In its TCRdb copy, this immuneACCESS table keeps in-frame sequences only and misses some clones. Where compared with another copy, unresolved V genes explain less than half of these, and the others have no known cause. The V and J calls and clone size are taken from that table; D and trimming were inferred from the DNA. The sample contains 110,000 to 150,000 clones, approximately 83% of them found a single time. The ten largest account for around 8% of the sample.

Remarks on this clone: It has no known antigen specificity. Base qualities are missing; no much larger clone stands one base away.

Study-wide findings and limitations: Because no day 14 peak-response samples were available, the repertoires could be characterized only after the peak T cell response. Nearly half of unique spike-specific TCRs reportedly recognized epitopes outside regions mutated in the B.1.351 and B.1.1.7 variants. Participants were mostly white British and included more females than males, and it was suggested by the authors that clonal diversity may have been underestimated. Spike-specific TCR breadth and depth rose significantly after two AZD1222 doses compared with day 0 and with MenACWY recipients. The whole spike protein was spanned by vaccine-associated CD4 TCRs, and dominant responses were seen in regions 160-218 and 743-854. The 56-69-year group was small, and its depth increase did not reach significance, likely because of low power. Conclusions about previously exposed vaccinees are limited because only a handful of AZD1222 recipients were SARS-CoV-2 seropositive at baseline.

This material consisted of peripheral blood, taken on day 0 of AZD1222 vaccination. The chain is assembled from TRBV6-5 and TRBJ2-4; possibly the D gene is TRBD2, per 5 matching bases. The clonotype originates from an adult in good health. The DNA reads TGTGCCGTCAGCGGCCCCCAAAACATTCAGTACTTC. Its protein is CAVSGPQNIQYF.